Sequencing of this T cell receptor beta chain was carried out in a study of neurological immune-mediated disorders. Notes on the study in general: When the repertoires were sorted by phylogenetic grouping, those of 18 of 34 multiple sclerosis patients ended up in one related-CDR3 cluster, a possible signature. TCR-beta repertoires seemed private in all groups, with no expanded CDR3 amino acid sequences shared.

MiXCR, applied by TCRdb to the 5' RACE reads, yields one record per CDR3 protein. The table records tens of thousands of distinct CDR3 sequences, 3% to 3.5% of them present only once. In its sample, this clonotype was seen many times. Its antigen is as yet unknown. Germline V CDR1 and CDR2: SGHRS, YFSETQ. V gave up 7 bases and J gave up 5 bases; unmatched junction bases: 1. This CDR3 region has 13 residues. The sequenced material came from PBMCs. The receptor comes from a woman in her forties or fifties with multiple sclerosis. The V gene is TRBV5-1, the J gene TRBJ1-6; 9 positions agree with TRBD1. The CDR3 region has the DNA TGCGCCAGCCGGGACAGGGATAATTCACCCCTCCACTTT. This translates into CASRDRDNSPLHF.